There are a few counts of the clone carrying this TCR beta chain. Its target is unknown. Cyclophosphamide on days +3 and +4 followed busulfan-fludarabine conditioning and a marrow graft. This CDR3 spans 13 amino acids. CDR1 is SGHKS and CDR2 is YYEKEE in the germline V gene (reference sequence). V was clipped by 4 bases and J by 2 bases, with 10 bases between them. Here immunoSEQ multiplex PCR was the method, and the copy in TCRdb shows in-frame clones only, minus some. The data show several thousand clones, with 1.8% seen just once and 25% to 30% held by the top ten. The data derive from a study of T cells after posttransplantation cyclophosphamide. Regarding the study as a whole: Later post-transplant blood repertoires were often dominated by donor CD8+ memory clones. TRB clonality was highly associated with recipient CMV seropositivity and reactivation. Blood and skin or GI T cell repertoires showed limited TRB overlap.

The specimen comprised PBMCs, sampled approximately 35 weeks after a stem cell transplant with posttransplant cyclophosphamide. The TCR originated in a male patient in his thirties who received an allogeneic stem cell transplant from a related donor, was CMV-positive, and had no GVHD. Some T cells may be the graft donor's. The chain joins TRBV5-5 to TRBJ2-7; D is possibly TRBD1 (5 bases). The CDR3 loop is CASSRLGAYEQYF. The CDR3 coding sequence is TGTGCCAGCAGCCGCTTAGGGGCCTACGAGCAGTACTTC.